This T cell receptor beta chain was recorded in a study of technical replicates of blood from a few donors. Clones were sequenced by immunoSEQ multiplex PCR, and TCRdb holds only the in-frame ones, with some missing. This sample has more than 9,500 clones; approximately 96% occur once, and the top ten carry about 6%. This CDR3 spans 16 amino acids. V shed 4 bases, J shed 1 base, and the junction held 4 bases outside the gene matches. Germline V CDR1 and CDR2: MGHRA, YSYEKL. The V and J genes are TRBV4-1 and TRBJ2-2, with 9 bases fitting TRBD1. The source material was PBMCs. This clonotype was obtained from a human donor in good health. CDR3 nucleotide sequence: TGCGCCAGCAGCCCCTTGGACAGGGGGAACACCGGGGAGCTGTTTTTT. Its protein is CASSPLDRGNTGELFF.